A selection of T cell receptor beta chains follows, all from one sample in a study of blood T cells in healthy people across ages. TCRdb called the 5' RACE reads again in MiXCR, with one record for every CDR3 protein. The table records hundreds of thousands of distinct CDR3 sequences, under 40% of them present only once. Sequences were obtained from blood. The receptors originated from a man between 18 and 35 years old in good health. Each CDR3 is given with its conserved first and last residue. D genes are given only for firm matches. Only part of the rows carry a size: once, few, many, or a class if the clone is expanded.

size,V,D,J,length,CDR3,DNA
NA,TRBV7-3,NA,TRBJ1-1,13,CASSSRVNTKAFF,TGTGCCAGCAGCTCTAGAGTGAACACTAAAGCTTTCTTT
few,TRBV20-1,NA,TRBJ1-5,13,CSAVTGLNQPQHF,TGCAGTGCGGTGACAGGACTCAATCAGCCCCAGCATTTT
NA,TRBV6-1,NA,TRBJ2-5,17,CASSGGTGLRGIGTQYF,TGTGCCAGCAGTGGCGGTACAGGGTTGAGAGGAATCGGGACCCAGTACTTC
NA,TRBV6-2/TRBV6-3,NA,TRBJ2-4,17,CASSSIGARDDKNIQYF,TGTGCCAGCAGTTCAATAGGGGCAAGAGACGACAAAAACATTCAGTACTTC
NA,TRBV7-3,NA,TRBJ1-1,14,CASSLLPENTEAFF,TGTGCCAGCAGCTTACTTCCCGAGAACACTGAAGCTTTCTTT
few,TRBV6-2/TRBV6-3,NA,TRBJ2-2,15,CASSYGVGPTGELFF,TGTGCCAGCAGTTACGGGGTGGGGCCAACCGGGGAGCTGTTTTTT
few,TRBV6-5,NA,TRBJ2-5,12,CASSGGPGTQYF,TGTGCCAGCAGTGGGGGCCCAGGGACCCAGTACTTC
few,TRBV20-1,TRBD2,TRBJ2-1,16,CSARLASGGLYNEQFF,TGCAGTGCTAGACTAGCTAGCGGGGGCCTCTACAATGAGCAGTTCTTC
many,TRBV12-3/TRBV12-4,NA,TRBJ1-4,15,CASTPHQATNEKLFF,TGTGCCAGCACCCCGCACCAAGCAACTAATGAAAAACTGTTTTTT
few,TRBV7-2,NA,TRBJ2-7,15,CASSPIPGTTYEQYF,TGTGCCAGCAGCCCAATACCCGGGACAACTTACGAGCAGTACTTC
NA,TRBV4-1,TRBD1,TRBJ2-3,15,CASSQAGQGTDTQYF,TGCGCCAGCAGCCAAGCGGGACAGGGAACAGATACGCAGTATTTT
NA,TRBV12-3/TRBV12-4,NA,TRBJ2-3,13,CASSLLGVDMQYF,TGTGCCAGCAGCCTTCTGGGGGTTGATATGCAGTATTTT
NA,TRBV10-3,TRBD1,TRBJ1-1,15,CAIRAGQGLNTEAFF,TGTGCCATCAGGGCAGGACAGGGGTTGAACACTGAAGCTTTCTTT
NA,TRBV20-1,NA,TRBJ1-6,16,CSARGGGVSYNSPLHF,TGCAGTGCTAGGGGCGGTGGGGTCTCCTATAATTCACCCCTCCACTTT
few,TRBV6-5,NA,TRBJ1-1,16,CASAKRSGPSNTEAFF,TGTGCCAGCGCCAAACGGTCAGGGCCATCGAACACTGAAGCTTTCTTT
NA,TRBV3-1,NA,TRBJ2-3,16,CASSQAGDMSTDTQYF,TGTGCCAGCAGCCAAGCGGGGGACATGAGCACAGATACGCAGTATTTT
NA,TRBV10-3,TRBD2,TRBJ2-3,16,CAIRRESGIGTDTQYF,TGTGCCATCAGACGCGAGAGCGGGATCGGAACAGATACGCAGTATTTT
once,TRBV10-1,TRBD1,TRBJ2-1,17,CASSARTGGVSYNEQFF,TGCGCCAGCAGTGCGAGGACAGGGGGTGTTTCCTACAATGAGCAGTTCTTC
NA,TRBV14,TRBD1,TRBJ2-3,17,CASSLHYGQGSTDTQYF,TGTGCCAGCAGCCTTCACTACGGACAGGGGAGCACAGATACGCAGTATTTT
NA,TRBV27,NA,TRBJ1-5,14,CASSRAGINQPQHF,TGTGCCAGCAGTCGTGCGGGGATCAATCAGCCCCAGCATTTT
NA,TRBV2,NA,TRBJ1-4,13,CASRKGSNEKLFF,TGTGCCAGCAGGAAAGGGTCGAATGAAAAACTGTTTTTT
NA,TRBV20-1,NA,TRBJ1-5,15,CSARDTSRGNQPQHF,TGCAGTGCTAGAGATACCAGTCGGGGCAATCAGCCCCAGCATTTT
few,TRBV5-1,TRBD1,TRBJ2-7,14,CASSSGQGPSEQYF,TGCGCCAGCAGCTCGGGACAGGGGCCATCGGAGCAGTACTTC
NA,TRBV18,NA,TRBJ1-6,17,CASSPTSRPSPNSPLHF,TGTGCCAGCTCACCCACAAGTCGCCCGAGTCCGAATTCACCCCTCCACTTT
few,TRBV6-6,NA,TRBJ1-1,13,CASSVKLNTEAFF,TGTGCCAGCAGTGTCAAACTGAACACTGAAGCTTTCTTT
once,TRBV7-6,NA,TRBJ2-5,14,CASSLGWGLGEQYF,TGTGCCAGCAGCCTCGGATGGGGTCTCGGGGAGCAGTACTTC
NA,TRBV20-1,TRBD1,TRBJ2-7,15,CSARTSDRGGHEQYF,TGCAGTGCTAGAACATCGGACAGGGGGGGCCATGAGCAGTACTTC
NA,TRBV20-1,NA,TRBJ2-7,13,CSARQSGVYEQYF,TGCAGTGCCAGACAGTCCGGCGTGTACGAGCAGTACTTC
few,TRBV20-1,NA,TRBJ2-7,13,CSATGRSSYEQYF,TGCAGTGCTACCGGACGCAGCTCCTACGAGCAGTACTTC
NA,TRBV5-8,NA,TRBJ1-1,16,CASSLSNPGLDTEAFF,TGTGCCAGCAGCTTGTCAAACCCGGGACTCGACACTGAAGCTTTCTTT
NA,TRBV10-3,NA,TRBJ1-2,13,CAIRGTRNYGYTF,TGTGCCATCAGGGGGACAAGGAACTATGGCTACACCTTC
NA,TRBV12-3/TRBV12-4,NA,TRBJ2-7,14,CASSNTVEDYEQYF,TGTGCCAGCAGTAACACAGTTGAGGACTACGAGCAGTACTTC
NA,TRBV4-1,NA,TRBJ2-3,15,CASSQESRARDTQYF,TGCGCCAGCAGCCAAGAATCCCGGGCACGGGATACGCAGTATTTT
few,TRBV7-3,NA,TRBJ2-7,13,CASSSGDGYEQYF,TGTGCCAGCAGCTCAGGGGACGGTTACGAGCAGTACTTC
few,TRBV4-2,NA,TRBJ1-1,17,CASSQDVDRIMNTEAFF,TGTGCCAGCAGCCAAGATGTCGACAGGATCATGAACACTGAAGCTTTCTTT
NA,TRBV5-1,NA,TRBJ1-6,16,CASSLTVGSYNSPLHF,TGCGCCAGCAGCTTGACAGTTGGCTCCTATAATTCACCCCTCCACTTT
few,TRBV9,NA,TRBJ2-6,15,CASSVRGSGANVLTF,TGTGCCAGCAGCGTCCGGGGCTCTGGGGCCAACGTCCTGACTTTC
NA,TRBV6-5,NA,TRBJ2-7,14,CASCDSSSYNEQYF,TGTGCCAGCTGCGACTCCAGCTCCTACAATGAGCAGTACTTC
NA,TRBV12-3/TRBV12-4,TRBD2,TRBJ2-7,15,CASRWTSGGYNEQYF,TGTGCCAGCAGGTGGACTAGCGGGGGGTACAATGAGCAGTACTTC
NA,TRBV4-3,TRBD2,TRBJ2-3,17,CASSQTLAGGQGDTQYF,TGCGCCAGCAGCCAAACTCTAGCGGGGGGGCAGGGAGATACGCAGTATTTT
many,TRBV4-2,TRBD1,TRBJ1-2,15,CASSHEQGAGYGYTF,TGTGCCAGCAGCCACGAACAGGGGGCTGGCTATGGCTACACCTTC
NA,TRBV6-2/TRBV6-3,NA,TRBJ1-4,13,CASSDVGKEKLFF,TGTGCCAGCAGTGACGTGGGGAAGGAAAAACTGTTTTTT
NA,TRBV12-3/TRBV12-4,NA,TRBJ1-3,13,CASESRSGNTIYF,TGTGCCAGCGAAAGCAGGTCTGGAAACACCATATATTTT
NA,TRBV9,NA,TRBJ2-3,15,CASSVRGLPGDTQYF,TGTGCCAGCAGCGTACGGGGACTCCCGGGAGATACGCAGTATTTT
NA,TRBV27,NA,TRBJ2-3,13,CASSARWALTQYF,TGTGCCAGCAGTGCGAGATGGGCCCTTACGCAGTATTTT
many,TRBV21-1,NA,TRBJ1-2,12,CASIRAWWGYTF,TGTGCCAGCATACGGGCCTGGTGGGGCTACACCTTC
few,TRBV7-2,NA,TRBJ2-5,14,CASSLGTFQETQYF,TGTGCCAGCAGCTTGGGAACGTTTCAAGAGACCCAGTACTTC
once,TRBV5-1,NA,TRBJ2-6,17,CASSSSTGFSGANVLTF,TGCGCCAGCAGCTCCTCGACAGGATTCTCTGGGGCCAACGTCCTGACTTTC
NA,TRBV4-3,NA,TRBJ2-5,14,CASSQDRVRETQYF,TGCGCCAGCAGCCAAGACAGGGTTCGGGAGACCCAGTACTTC